A single sample is the source of the 5 T cell receptor beta chains below, sequenced in a study of T cell responses to AZD1222 COVID-19 vaccine (dated by TCRdb to 2020 to 2022). This specimen's time point label, interpreted: about 28 days (+/-7) after the second vaccine dose. The library was produced with the immunoSEQ multiplex PCR assay. TCRdb retrieved this table from immuneACCESS and kept in-frame rearrangements only. Not all clones are present; in checked studies, unresolved V genes account for under half, and no reason is known for the remainder. The sample table lists some 110,000 clones, 88% of them with a count of one. The top ten clones comprise roughly 3.8% of the sample. This specimen was peripheral blood, taken 28 days after the second AZD1222 dose. These receptors all stem from an adult who received the AZD1222 COVID-19 vaccine.

CDR3 sequence reads: CASSFRAHTNTGELFF. The CDR3 DNA sequence: TGTGCCAGCAGCTTTAGAGCACATACGAACACCGGGGAGCTGTTTTTT. The rearrangement links TRBV7-3 to TRBJ2-2; D not resolved. Trimming pared 3 bases from V and 0 bases from J, leaving 11 bases between. CDR1 SGHTA and CDR2 FQGTGA come from the germline V gene. The CDR3 loop spans 16 amino acids.

This rearrangement joins TRBV5-6 to TRBJ1-4; D gene unclear. Per germline, CDR1 SGHDT and CDR2 YYEEEE. V lost 1 base and J lost 0, with 7 bases in between. CDR3 length: 15 amino acids. DNA of the CDR3: TGTGCCAGCAGCTTGTACAAGACAACTAATGAAAAACTGTTTTTT. The encoded protein is CASSLYKTTNEKLFF. The variable domain in full, completed from reference TRBV5-6 and TRBJ1-4, reads DAGVTQSPTHLIKTRGQQVTLRCSPKSGHDTVSWYQQALGQGPQFIFQYYEEEERQRGNFPDRFSGHQFPNYSSELNVNALLLGDSALYLCASSLYKTTNEKLFFGSGTQLSVL.

The chain links TRBV18 to TRBJ1-2, with D possibly being TRBD1 (5 bases). This CDR3 is built from 15 residues. V was trimmed by 2 bases and J by 0 bases, leaving 10 bases between them. Per the germline V gene, CDR1 is KGHSH and CDR2 is LQKENI. CDR3 protein: CASSPKQGANYGYTF. DNA of the CDR3: TGTGCCAGCTCACCAAAGCAGGGAGCTAACTATGGCTACACCTTC.

This chain links TRBV28 with TRBJ1-3; no reliable D call. Between the trimmed V and J ends, which lost 2 bases and 0 bases, there was a span of 11 bases. The CDR3 totals 16 residues. Germline lookup yields CDR1 MDHEN and CDR2 SYDVKM. DNA of the CDR3: TGTGCCAGCAGTTTAGATGCCAGTTACTCTGGAAACACCATATATTTT. This encodes CASSLDASYSGNTIYF.

CDR3 residues: CASSKTSYQETQYF. The DNA for the CDR3 is TGTGCCAGCAGTAAGACTAGCTACCAAGAGACCCAGTACTTC. The chain combines TRBV25-1 with TRBJ2-5; 7 bases fit TRBD2. The CDR3 spans 14 residues. V was clipped by 5 bases and J by 0 bases; unmatched bases: 3. CDR1 is MGHDK, CDR2 SYGVNS, per germline.